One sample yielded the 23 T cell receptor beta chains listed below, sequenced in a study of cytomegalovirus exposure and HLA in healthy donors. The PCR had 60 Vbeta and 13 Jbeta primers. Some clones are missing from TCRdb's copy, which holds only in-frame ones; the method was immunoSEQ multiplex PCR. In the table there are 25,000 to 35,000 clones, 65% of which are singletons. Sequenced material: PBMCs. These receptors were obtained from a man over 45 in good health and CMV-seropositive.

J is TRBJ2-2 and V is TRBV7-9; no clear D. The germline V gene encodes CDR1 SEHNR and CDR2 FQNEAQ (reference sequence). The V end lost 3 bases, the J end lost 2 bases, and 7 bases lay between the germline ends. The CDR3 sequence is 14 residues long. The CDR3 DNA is TGTGCCAGCAGCTTGGAGTACAACACCGGGGAGCTGTTTTTT. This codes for CASSLEYNTGELFF.

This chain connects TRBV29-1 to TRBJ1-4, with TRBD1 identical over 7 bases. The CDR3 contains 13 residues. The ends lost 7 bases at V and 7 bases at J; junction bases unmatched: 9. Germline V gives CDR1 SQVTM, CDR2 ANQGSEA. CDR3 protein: CSANRGIGEKLFF. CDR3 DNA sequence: TGCAGCGCCAACAGGGGCATCGGTGAAAAACTGTTTTTT.

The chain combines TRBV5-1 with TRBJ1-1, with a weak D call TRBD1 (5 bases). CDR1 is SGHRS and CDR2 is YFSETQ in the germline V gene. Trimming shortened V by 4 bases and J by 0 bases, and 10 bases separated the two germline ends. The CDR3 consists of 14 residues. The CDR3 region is CASSPDSMNTEAFF. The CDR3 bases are TGCGCCAGCAGCCCTGACAGCATGAACACTGAAGCTTTCTTT.

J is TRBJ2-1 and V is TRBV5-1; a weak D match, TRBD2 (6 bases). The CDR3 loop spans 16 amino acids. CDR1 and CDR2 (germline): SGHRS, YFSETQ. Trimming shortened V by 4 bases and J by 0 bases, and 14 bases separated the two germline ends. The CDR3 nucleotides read TGCGCCAGCAGCCGGAGGGAGAGCGGCTCCTACAATGAGCAGTTCTTC. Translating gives CASSRRESGSYNEQFF. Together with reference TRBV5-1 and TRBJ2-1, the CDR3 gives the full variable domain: KAGVTQTPRYLIKTRGQQVTLSCSPISGHRSVSWYQQTPGQGLQFLFEYFSETQRNKGNFPGRFSGRQFSNSRSEMNVSTLELGDSALYLCASSRRESGSYNEQFFGPGTRLTVL.

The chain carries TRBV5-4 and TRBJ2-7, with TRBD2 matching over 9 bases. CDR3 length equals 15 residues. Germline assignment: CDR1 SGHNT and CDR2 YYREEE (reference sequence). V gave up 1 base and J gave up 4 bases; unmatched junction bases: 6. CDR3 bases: TGTGCCAGCAGCTTGTCGTCTAGCGGGGATTACGAGCAGTACTTC. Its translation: CASSLSSSGDYEQYF.

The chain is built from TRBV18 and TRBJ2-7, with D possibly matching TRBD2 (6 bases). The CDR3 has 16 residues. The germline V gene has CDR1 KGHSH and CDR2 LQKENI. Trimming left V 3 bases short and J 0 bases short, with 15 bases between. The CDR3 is CASSPRRDWSSYEQYF. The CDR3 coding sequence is TGTGCCAGCTCACCCCGAAGGGACTGGAGCTCCTACGAGCAGTACTTC.

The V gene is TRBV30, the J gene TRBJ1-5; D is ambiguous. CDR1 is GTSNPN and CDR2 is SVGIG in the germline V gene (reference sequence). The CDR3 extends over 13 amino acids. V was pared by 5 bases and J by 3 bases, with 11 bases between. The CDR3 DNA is TGTGCCTGGGACTCGGGGTTCAATCAGCCCCAGCATTTT. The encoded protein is CAWDSGFNQPQHF.

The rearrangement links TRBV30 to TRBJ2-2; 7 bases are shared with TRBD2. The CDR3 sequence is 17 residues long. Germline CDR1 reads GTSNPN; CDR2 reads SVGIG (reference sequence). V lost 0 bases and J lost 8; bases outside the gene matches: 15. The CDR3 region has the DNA TGTGCCTGGAGTGTACGGAAGGGACTAAAGGGCACGGGGGAGCTGTTTTTT. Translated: CAWSVRKGLKGTGELFF.

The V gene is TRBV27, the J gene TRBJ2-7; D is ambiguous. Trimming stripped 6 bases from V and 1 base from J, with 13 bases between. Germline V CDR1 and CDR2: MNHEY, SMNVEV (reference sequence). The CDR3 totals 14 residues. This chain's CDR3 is CASSLSTASYEQYF. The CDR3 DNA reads TGTGCCAGCAGCCTCTCCACAGCTTCCTACGAGCAGTACTTC.

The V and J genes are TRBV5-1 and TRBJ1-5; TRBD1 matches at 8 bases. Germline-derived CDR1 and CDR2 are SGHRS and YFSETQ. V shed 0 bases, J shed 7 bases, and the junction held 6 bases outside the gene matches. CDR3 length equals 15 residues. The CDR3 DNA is TGCGCCAGCAGCTTGGTACCAGGGGGCGGCCAGCCCCAGCATTTT. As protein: CASSLVPGGGQPQHF.

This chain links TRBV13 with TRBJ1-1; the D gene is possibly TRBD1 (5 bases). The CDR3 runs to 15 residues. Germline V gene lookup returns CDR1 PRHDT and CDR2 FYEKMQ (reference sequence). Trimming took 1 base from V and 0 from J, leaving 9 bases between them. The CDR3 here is CASSLALRVNTEAFF. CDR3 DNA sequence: TGTGCCAGCAGCTTAGCCCTCAGGGTGAACACTGAAGCTTTCTTT.

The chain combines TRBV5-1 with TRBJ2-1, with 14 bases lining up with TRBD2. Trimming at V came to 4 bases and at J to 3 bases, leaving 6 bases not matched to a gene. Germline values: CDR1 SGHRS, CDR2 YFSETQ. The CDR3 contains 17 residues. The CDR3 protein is CASSTGTSGSLYNEQFF. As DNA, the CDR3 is TGCGCCAGCAGCACCGGGACTAGCGGGAGCCTCTACAATGAGCAGTTCTTC.

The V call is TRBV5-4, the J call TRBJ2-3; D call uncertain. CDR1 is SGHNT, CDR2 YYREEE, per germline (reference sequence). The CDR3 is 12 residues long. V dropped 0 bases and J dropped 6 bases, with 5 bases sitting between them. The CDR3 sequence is CASSLDSDTQYF. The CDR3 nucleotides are TGTGCCAGCAGCTTGGACAGCGATACGCAGTATTTT.

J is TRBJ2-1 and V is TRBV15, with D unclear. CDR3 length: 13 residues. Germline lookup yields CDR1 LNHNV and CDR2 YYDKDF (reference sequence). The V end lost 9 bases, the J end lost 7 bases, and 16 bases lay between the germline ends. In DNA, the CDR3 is TGTGCCACAGATAGCTGGCGGCGGAATGAGCAGTTCTTC. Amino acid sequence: CATDSWRRNEQFF.

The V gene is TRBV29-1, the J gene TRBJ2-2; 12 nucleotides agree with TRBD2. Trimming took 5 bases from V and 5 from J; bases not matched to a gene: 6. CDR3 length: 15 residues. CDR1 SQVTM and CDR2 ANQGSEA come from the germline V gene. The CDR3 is CSVFVGLAGTGELFF. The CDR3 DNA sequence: TGCAGCGTTTTCGTTGGACTAGCGGGAACCGGGGAGCTGTTTTTT.

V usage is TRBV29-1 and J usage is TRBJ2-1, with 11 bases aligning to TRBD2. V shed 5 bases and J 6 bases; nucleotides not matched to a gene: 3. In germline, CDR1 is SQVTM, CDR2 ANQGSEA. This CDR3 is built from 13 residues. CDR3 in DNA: TGCAGCGTTTTAACTAGCGGGAGCAATGAGCAGTTCTTC. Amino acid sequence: CSVLTSGSNEQFF.

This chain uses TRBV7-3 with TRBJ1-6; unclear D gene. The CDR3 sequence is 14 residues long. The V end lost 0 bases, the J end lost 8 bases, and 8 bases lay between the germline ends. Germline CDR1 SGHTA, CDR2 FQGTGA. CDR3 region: CASSLTWEDSPLHF. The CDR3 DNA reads TGTGCCAGCAGCTTAACGTGGGAGGATTCACCCCTCCACTTT.

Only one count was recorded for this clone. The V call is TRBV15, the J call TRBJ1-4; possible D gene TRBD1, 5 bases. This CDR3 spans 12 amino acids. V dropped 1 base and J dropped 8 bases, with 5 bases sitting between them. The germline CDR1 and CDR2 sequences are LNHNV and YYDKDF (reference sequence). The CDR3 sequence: CATSRGQEKLFF. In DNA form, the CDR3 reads TGTGCCACCAGCAGAGGACAGGAAAAACTGTTTTTT. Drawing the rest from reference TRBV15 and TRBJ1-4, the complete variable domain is DAMVIQNPRYQVTQFGKPVTLSCSQTLNHNVMYWYQQKSSQAPKLLFHYYDKDFNNEADTPDNFQSRRPNTSFCFLDIRSPGLGDTAMYLCATSRGQEKLFFGSGTQLSVL.

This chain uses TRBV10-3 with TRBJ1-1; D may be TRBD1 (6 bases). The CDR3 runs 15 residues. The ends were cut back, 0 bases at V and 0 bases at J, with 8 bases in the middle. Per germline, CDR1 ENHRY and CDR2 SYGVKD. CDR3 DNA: TGTGCCATCAGTGAGTCGGACAGAGTGAACACTGAAGCTTTCTTT. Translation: CAISESDRVNTEAFF.

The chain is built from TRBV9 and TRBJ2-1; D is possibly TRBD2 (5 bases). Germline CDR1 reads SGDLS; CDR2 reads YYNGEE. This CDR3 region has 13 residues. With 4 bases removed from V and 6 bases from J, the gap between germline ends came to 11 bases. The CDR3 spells CASSLASLNEQFF. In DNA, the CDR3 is TGTGCCAGCAGCCTAGCTTCCCTCAATGAGCAGTTCTTC.

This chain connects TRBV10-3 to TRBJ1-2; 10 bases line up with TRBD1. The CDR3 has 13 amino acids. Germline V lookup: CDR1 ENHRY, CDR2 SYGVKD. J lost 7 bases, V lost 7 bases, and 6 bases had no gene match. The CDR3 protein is CAIMGQGSSGYTF. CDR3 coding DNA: TGTGCCATCATGGGACAGGGGTCCTCTGGCTACACCTTC.

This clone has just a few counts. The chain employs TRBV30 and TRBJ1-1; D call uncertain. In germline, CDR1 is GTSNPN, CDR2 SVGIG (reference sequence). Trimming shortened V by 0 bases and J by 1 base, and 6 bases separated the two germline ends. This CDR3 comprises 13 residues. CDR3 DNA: TGTGCCTGGAGTGTAACGAGGAACACTGAAGCTTTCTTT. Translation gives CAWSVTRNTEAFF.

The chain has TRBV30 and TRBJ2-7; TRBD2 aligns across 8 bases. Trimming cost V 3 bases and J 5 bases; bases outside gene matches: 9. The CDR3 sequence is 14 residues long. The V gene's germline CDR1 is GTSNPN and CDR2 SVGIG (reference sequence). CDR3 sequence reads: CAWRPGGTRNEQYF. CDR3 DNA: TGTGCCTGGAGGCCCGGGGGGACTAGAAACGAGCAGTACTTC.